This passage covers 8 T cell receptor beta chains from one sample sequenced in a study of control samples from healthy donors and cancer patients. Generated by immunoSEQ multiplex PCR, the TCRdb table keeps only in-frame clones and is missing some. The sample lists about 67,000 clones, more than 70% seen once, with approximately 2.1% in the top ten. Sequenced material: PBMCs. These receptor sequences come from a woman between 50 and 59 years old with head and neck cancer.

The chain recombines TRBV30 with TRBJ1-2, with no clear D. Deletions cut 0 bases from V and 9 bases from J, with 11 bases between. The CDR3 runs to 12 residues. Germline assignment: CDR1 GTSNPN and CDR2 SVGIG (reference sequence). DNA of the CDR3: TGTGCCTGGAGTGTACCCGCCAGCAGCTACACCTTC. Its protein is CAWSVPASSYTF. Full variable domain (rest looked up from reference TRBV30 and TRBJ1-2): SQTIHQWPATLVQPVGSPLSLECTVEGTSNPNLYWYRQAAGRGLQLLFYSVGIGQISSEVPQNLSASRPQDRQFILSSKKLLLSDSGFYLCAWSVPASSYTFGSGTRLTVV.

CDR3 amino acids: CASRSTGASYGYTF. The DNA of the CDR3 is TGTGCCAGCAGATCGACAGGGGCCTCCTATGGCTACACCTTC. The rearrangement joins TRBV27 to TRBJ1-2; 8 bases are a match to TRBD1. The CDR3 extends over 14 amino acids. Germline CDR1 MNHEY, CDR2 SMNVEV (reference sequence). V trimming: 6 bases; J trimming: 4 bases; junction bases outside the gene matches: 7.

The chain links TRBV24-1 to TRBJ2-1; D possibly corresponds to TRBD1 (6 bases). The germline CDR1 and CDR2 sequences are KGHDR and SFDVKD. Trimming shortened V by 5 bases and J by 0 bases, and 16 bases separated the two germline ends. The CDR3 extends over 17 amino acids. The DNA of the CDR3 is TGTGCCACCAGTGGACCGGGACAAGACCCCTCCTACAATGAGCAGTTCTTC. This gives the protein CATSGPGQDPSYNEQFF.

The rearrangement links TRBV7-2 to TRBJ2-2; D possibly corresponds to TRBD1 (5 bases). The V gene lost 3 bases and the J gene lost 6 bases, with 8 bases spanning the gap. CDR1 and CDR2 (germline): SGHTA, FQGNSA. There are 13 residues in the CDR3. This CDR3 reads CASSFRVAGELFF. CDR3 nucleotides: TGTGCCAGCAGCTTCAGGGTGGCCGGGGAGCTGTTTTTT.

This clone was counted once. This chain connects TRBV29-1 to TRBJ2-7, with 7 bases matching TRBD1. Germline-derived CDR1 and CDR2 are SQVTM and ANQGSEA. The CDR3 loop spans 14 amino acids. V shed 3 bases, J shed 1 base, and the junction held 6 bases outside the gene matches. CDR3 protein: CSVEEQGQSYEQYF. As DNA, the CDR3 is TGCAGCGTTGAGGAACAGGGGCAATCCTACGAGCAGTACTTC.

The chain uses TRBV28 and TRBJ1-1; D is unresolved. CDR1 is MDHEN, CDR2 SYDVKM, per germline. The V gene lost 3 bases and the J gene lost 2 bases, with 13 bases spanning the gap. This CDR3 is built from 15 residues. CDR3 region: CASSFPGSGNTEAFF. The CDR3 DNA is TGTGCCAGCAGTTTCCCCGGATCGGGAAACACTGAAGCTTTCTTT.

This clone has only one observation. The V gene is TRBV6-2 or TRBV6-3, the J gene TRBJ2-3, with D unclear. Trimming removed 3 bases at V and 7 bases at J, with 5 bases between. The CDR3 is 11 residues long. In germline, CDR1 is MNHEY, CDR2 SVGEGT. The CDR3 protein is CASSYGNTQYF. CDR3 sequence (DNA): TGTGCCAGCAGTTATGGAAATACGCAGTATTTT.

This chain's CDR3 is CASSQDQRGPNEQFF. The DNA for the CDR3 is TGTGCCAGCAGCCAAGACCAGCGGGGGCCCAATGAGCAGTTCTTC. This chain connects TRBV3-1 (or the pseudogene TRBV3-2) to TRBJ2-1, with TRBD2 identical over 8 bases. This CDR3 has 15 amino acids. J was trimmed by 6 bases and V by 0 bases; bases with no gene match: 4. Looked up from germline, CDR1 is LGHDT and CDR2 is YNNKEL (reference sequence).